The source of this TCR beta chain is a study of blood T cell repertoires in COVID-19. Sequencing was performed with immunoSEQ multiplex PCR; in TCRdb, only in-frame clones are kept and a portion is missing. There are roughly 20,000 clones in the sample; 80% to 90% occur only once, and about an eighth lies in the top ten. The germline V gene has CDR1 MNHEY and CDR2 SMNVEV (reference sequence). Trimming stripped 3 bases from V and 2 bases from J, with 12 bases between. This CDR3 is built from 15 residues. The source of this sequence is a man in his fifties or sixties with active COVID-19. The sample taken for sequencing was peripheral blood. The chain couples TRBV27 to TRBJ2-3; a weak D match, TRBD1 (6 bases). CDR3: CASSFVRGYTDTQYF. CDR3 DNA: TGTGCCAGCAGTTTTGTCAGGGGATACACAGATACGCAGTATTTT.